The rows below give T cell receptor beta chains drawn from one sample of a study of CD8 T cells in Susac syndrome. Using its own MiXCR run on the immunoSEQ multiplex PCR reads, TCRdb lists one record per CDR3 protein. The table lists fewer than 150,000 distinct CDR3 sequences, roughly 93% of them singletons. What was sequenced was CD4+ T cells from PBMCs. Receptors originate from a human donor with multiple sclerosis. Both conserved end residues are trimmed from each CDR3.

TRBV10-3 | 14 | AISATIAGDYNEQF
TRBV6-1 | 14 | ASSTLTGGDLYIQY
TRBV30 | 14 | AWSVQASLRRETQY
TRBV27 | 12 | ASNTGQGYTEAF
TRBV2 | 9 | ASTESGPQH
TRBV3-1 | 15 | ASSQRSGRGSTGELF
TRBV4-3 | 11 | ASSQSLDQPQH
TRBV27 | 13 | ASSRGGGSGNTIY
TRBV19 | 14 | ASSPSRGQGADTIY
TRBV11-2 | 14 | ASSLVIRSGSREQY
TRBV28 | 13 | ASHRNPGLVYGYT
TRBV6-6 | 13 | ASSHGSPANYGYT
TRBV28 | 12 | ASSPRDSAYGYT
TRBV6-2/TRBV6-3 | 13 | ASSYMRGGYNEQF
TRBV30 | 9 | AWSSENTIY
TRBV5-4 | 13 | ASSLGGHLNTEAF
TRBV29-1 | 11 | SGEKGPYNEQF
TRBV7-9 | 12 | ASSPAVNTGELF
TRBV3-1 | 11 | ASSPFGRDGYT
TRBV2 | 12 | ASSIGQGRSEAF
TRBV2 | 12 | ASSPQTVAGELF
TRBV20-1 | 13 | SAPPLAGDYNEQF
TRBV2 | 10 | ASSEQERTQH
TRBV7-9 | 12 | ASSPKTGNYGYT
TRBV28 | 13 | ASSPTPRGTYGYT
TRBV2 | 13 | ASTAGVVSYNEQF
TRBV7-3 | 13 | ASSLRGLVVETQY
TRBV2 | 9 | ASSERDEQF
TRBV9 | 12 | ASSPRTGTYEQY
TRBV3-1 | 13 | ASSQDVGGGQPQH
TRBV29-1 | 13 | SVAFGGGRKETQY
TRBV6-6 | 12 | ASSYNRGHNEQF
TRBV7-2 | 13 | ASSLGLAAPYEQY
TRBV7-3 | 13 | ASSSRRAGGRGYT
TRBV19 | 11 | ASNRGPQETQY
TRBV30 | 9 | AWSVGYGYT
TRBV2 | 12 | ASSVFGYTGELF
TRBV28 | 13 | ASSLGGLGTDTQY
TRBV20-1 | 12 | SAGGLSASYEQY
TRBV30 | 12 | AWSDGFGNQPQH
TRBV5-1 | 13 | ASNRQGSMNTEAF
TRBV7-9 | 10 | ASSQTSDEQY
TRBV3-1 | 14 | ASSQRWGRANEKLF
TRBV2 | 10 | ASRLAEETQY
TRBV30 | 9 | AWNGGVGYT
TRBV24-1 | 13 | ATSDPRQGRTEAF
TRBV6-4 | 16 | ASIKGQICSKGNQPQH
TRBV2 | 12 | ASSEFEGMSSYT
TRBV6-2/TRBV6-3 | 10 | ASTDLATEQF
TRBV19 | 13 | ASSRPGEGPDTQY
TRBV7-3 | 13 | ASRPSGGADNEQF
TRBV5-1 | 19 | ASSLGHLRGTWREGTDTQY
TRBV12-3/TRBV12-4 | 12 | ASSTSGTDTEAF
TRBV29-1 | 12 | SVELAANNEKLF
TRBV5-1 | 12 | ASSPSVGTEEAF
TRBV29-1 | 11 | SVKTEPNSPLH
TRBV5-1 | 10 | ASSLTDYEQY